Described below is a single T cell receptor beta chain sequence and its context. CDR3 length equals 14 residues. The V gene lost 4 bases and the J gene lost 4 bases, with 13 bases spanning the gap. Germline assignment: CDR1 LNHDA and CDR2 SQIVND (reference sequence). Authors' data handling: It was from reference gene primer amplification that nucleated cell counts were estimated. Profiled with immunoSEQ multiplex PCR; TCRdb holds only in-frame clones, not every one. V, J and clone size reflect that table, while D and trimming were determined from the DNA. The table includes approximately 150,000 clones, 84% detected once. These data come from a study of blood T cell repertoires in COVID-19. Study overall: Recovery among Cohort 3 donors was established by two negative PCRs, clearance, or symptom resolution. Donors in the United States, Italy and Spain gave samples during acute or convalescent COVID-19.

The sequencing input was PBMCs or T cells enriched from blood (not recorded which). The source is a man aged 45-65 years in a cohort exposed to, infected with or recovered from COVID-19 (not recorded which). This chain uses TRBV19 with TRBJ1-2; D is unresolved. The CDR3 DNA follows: TGTGCCAGTAGTAGCGGGCCGATAGTCTATGGCTACACCTTC. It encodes CASSSGPIVYGYTF.